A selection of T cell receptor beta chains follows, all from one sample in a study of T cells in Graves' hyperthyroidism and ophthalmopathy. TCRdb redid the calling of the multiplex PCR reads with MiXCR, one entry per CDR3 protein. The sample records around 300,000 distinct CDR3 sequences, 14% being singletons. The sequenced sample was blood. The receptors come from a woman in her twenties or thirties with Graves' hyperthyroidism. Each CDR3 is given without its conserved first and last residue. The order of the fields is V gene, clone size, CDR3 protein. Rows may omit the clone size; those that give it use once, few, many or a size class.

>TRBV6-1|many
ASSGEGLVRGQETQY
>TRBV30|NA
AWKETATDTQY
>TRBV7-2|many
ASSLGTGQREAF
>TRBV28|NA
ASSPWTSGRAPNEQF
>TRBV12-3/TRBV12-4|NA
ASSLAPYYGYT
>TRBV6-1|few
ASNSPTGPLT
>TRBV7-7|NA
ASSLAPSGYEQY
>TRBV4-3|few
ASSQDRSVQYEQY
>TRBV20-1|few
SADLTSGNDEQY
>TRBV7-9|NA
ASSPSATGEQY
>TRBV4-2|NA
ASSPGTKENYGYT
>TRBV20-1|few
SARDEGEKLF
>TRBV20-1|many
SARDTRNTEAF
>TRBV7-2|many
ASTPGYSTDTQY
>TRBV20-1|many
SASEGRSYGGSPLH
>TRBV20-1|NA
SASSPPGTSGRAYEQY
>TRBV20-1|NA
SANLDYRDTQY
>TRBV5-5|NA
ASSFSAGTETQY
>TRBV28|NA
ASRIGLAPRSELF
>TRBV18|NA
ASSPDLRDRANNEQF
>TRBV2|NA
ASSTGVVDYEQY
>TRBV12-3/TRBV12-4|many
ASSLGLAGAIGELF
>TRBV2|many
ASREGGQDYNEQF
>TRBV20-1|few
SARKSSYEQY
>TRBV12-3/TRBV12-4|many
ASSPYQGHRSTDTQY
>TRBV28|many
ASTFRGAPLH
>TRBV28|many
ASSRLASQETQY
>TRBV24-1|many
ATSDSRLAGYTGELF
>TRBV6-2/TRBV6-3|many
ASSKISGTLNIQY
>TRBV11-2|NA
ASSQRVRGNTIY
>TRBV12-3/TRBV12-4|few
ASSLELGAELF
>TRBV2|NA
ASSVEPVSSYEQY
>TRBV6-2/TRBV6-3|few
ASSYSTGVAKNIQY
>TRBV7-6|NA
ASSLAGGNLRETQY
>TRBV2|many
ASTLGGDNEKLF
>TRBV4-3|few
ASSQVRIRGGELF
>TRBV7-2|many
ASSTDLGSSYNEQF
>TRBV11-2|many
ASSLELSDTQY
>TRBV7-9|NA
ASSRPGDRASLQNTGELF
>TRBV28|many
ASNGEGRKLF
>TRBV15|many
ATSPRGGSVPGELF
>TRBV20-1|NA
SASASRANYGYT
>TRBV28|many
ASSSLPSQGSLYYGYT
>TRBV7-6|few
ASSSDPSSYNEQF
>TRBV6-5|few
ASSYSTSGTDTQY
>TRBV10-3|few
AISPGGTQY
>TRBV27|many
ASSSPGQWGNEQF
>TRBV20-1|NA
SASGGGPAGEEQY
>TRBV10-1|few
ATISTSGQQY
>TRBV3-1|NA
ASSQGGGVSTGELF
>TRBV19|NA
ASKRTATNEKLF
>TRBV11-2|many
ASSPWARDTQY
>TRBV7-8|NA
ASSWGGGVVTEAF
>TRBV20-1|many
SVSGHGDTQY
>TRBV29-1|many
SVEDTRELF
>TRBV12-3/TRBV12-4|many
ASRGDRGQGPFQETQY
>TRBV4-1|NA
ASSQIEGNEQY
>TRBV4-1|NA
ASSLLGTSSNEQY
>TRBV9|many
ASSVEGQGGDEQY